This T cell receptor beta chain was identified during a study of early T cells in non-severe SARS-CoV-2 infection. MiXCR was run by TCRdb on the 5' RACE reads, yielding one entry per CDR3 protein. The table records 45,000 to 55,000 distinct CDR3 sequences, around 7.7% of them present only once. V was clipped by 6 bases and J by 5 bases, with 14 bases between them. Germline assignment: CDR1 MNHEY and CDR2 SMNVEV (reference sequence). The CDR3 runs 15 residues. Whole-study results and caveats: There was a bias toward anti-spike CD8 responses in VDJdb matching, which missed private and CD4 specificities.

This clonotype was counted between two and nine times. Its antigen is not known. Sequencing used whole blood. This TCR derives from an adult who was a healthcare worker with PCR-confirmed SARS-CoV-2 infection or an uninfected control (not recorded which). The chain couples TRBV27 to TRBJ1-6; tentative D call: TRBD1 (5 bases). CDR3 loop: CASSTSGRNNSPLHF. The CDR3 DNA reads as TGTGCCAGCAGCACCTCGGGACGAAATAATTCACCCCTCCACTTT.